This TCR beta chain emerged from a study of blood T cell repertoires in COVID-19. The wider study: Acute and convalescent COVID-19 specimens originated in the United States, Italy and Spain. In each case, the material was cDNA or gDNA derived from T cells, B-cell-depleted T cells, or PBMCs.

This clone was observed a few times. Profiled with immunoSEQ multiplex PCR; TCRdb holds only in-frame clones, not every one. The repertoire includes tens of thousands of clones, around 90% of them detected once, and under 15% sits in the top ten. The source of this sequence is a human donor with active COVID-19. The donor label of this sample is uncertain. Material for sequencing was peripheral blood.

The CDR3 DNA reads as TGTGCCAGCAGCCAGTTGGCAGGGGGTACTGAAGCTTTCTTT. Translating gives CASSQLAGGTEAFF. The genes are TRBV3-1 (or the pseudogene TRBV3-2) and TRBJ1-1; 7 positions match TRBD1. J was trimmed by 5 bases and V by 3 bases; bases with no gene match: 6. The CDR3 loop spans 14 amino acids. From germline, CDR1 is LGHDT and CDR2 YNNKEL (reference sequence).